Below, one T cell receptor beta chain is given with its context. Its target is not known. The PCR ran on 60 Vbeta and 13 Jbeta primers. The repertoire was sequenced with immunoSEQ multiplex PCR; TCRdb's copy has only in-frame clones and lacks some. The data hold about 110,000 clones, with nearly 80% observed a single time. CDR1 SQVTM and CDR2 ANQGSEA come from the germline V gene. This CDR3 contains 15 residues. V was clipped by 3 bases and J by 0 bases; unmatched bases: 6. This specimen comes from a study of cytomegalovirus exposure and HLA in healthy donors. General study results and limits: There were reportedly fewer N-insertions in an Asian-associated ancestry cluster than the approximately 670-donor mean, in a later analysis. Data from an earlier analysis indicated that most TCR beta V segments were productive either about 87% or about 30% of the time. The study flagged some 170 TCR beta chains as cytomegalovirus-associated.

Sequencing was done on a sample of PBMCs. This TCR was recovered from a woman between 25 and 40 years old in good health and CMV-seronegative. V gene TRBV29-1 combines with J gene TRBJ2-5; 8 bases are shared with TRBD2. The CDR3 loop reads CSVESAGGNQETQYF. The CDR3, as DNA: TGCAGCGTTGAGAGTGCGGGGGGAAACCAAGAGACCCAGTACTTC.